In this sample, the clone carrying this T cell receptor beta chain turned up a few times. This specimen belongs to a study of blood T cell repertoires in COVID-19. Sequenced by immunoSEQ multiplex PCR; TCRdb stores in-frame clones only, minus some. Here the sample spans approximately 120,000 clones, roughly four fifths being singletons. CDR1 and CDR2 (germline): SGHTA, FQGNSA. There are 13 residues in the CDR3. The germline V and J ends were trimmed by 2 bases and 5 bases, with 7 bases remaining between them. The source of this sequence is an elderly man with COVID-19, enrolled during active disease. Sequenced sample: peripheral blood. This rearrangement joins TRBV7-2 to TRBJ1-5; D gene unclear. In DNA, the CDR3 is TGTGCCAGCAGCTTATGGAGGGATCAGCCCCAGCATTTT. Amino acids: CASSLWRDQPQHF.